A single count supports the clone carrying this TCR beta chain. This entry belongs to a study of shared clonotypes between healthy human individuals. Profiling relied on immunoSEQ multiplex PCR, and the TCRdb table lists in-frame clones only, not all of them. Counted here are more than 2 million clones, about 94% occurring once; the ten biggest clones make up around 1.7%. Selected positively for CCR7 and CD45RO-negative, naive CD8 cells excluded terminally differentiated effector memory CD45RA+ cells. V shed 3 bases, J shed 7 bases, and the junction held 8 bases outside the gene matches. The CDR3 spans 15 residues. Germline CDR1 and CDR2: SQVTM and ANQGSEA.

This rearrangement joins TRBV29-1 to TRBJ2-1; 11 bases are shared with TRBD2. Sequenced sample: naive CD8+ T cells from PBMCs. The sequence was collected from a man younger than 35 in good health. Some clones in this sample may be carry-over from other donors' samples. The CDR3 is CSVDPTSGISNEQFF. CDR3 coding DNA: TGCAGCGTTGATCCGACTAGCGGGATTTCAAATGAGCAGTTCTTC.